These 22 T cell receptor beta chains were sequenced from one sample in a study of blood T cell repertoires in COVID-19. Repertoires were generated with immunoSEQ multiplex PCR, while TCRdb's copy carries only in-frame clones and drops some. Of under 300,000 clones in the sample, more than 80% were seen once. The sample taken for sequencing was PBMCs or T cells enriched from blood (not recorded which). The source of these receptors is a woman between 18 and 30 years old who had recovered from COVID-19.

The chain combines TRBV10-2 with TRBJ2-5; D may be TRBD1 (5 bases). Trimming pared 6 bases from V and 2 bases from J, leaving 16 bases between. There are 15 residues in the CDR3. Germline CDR1 and CDR2: WSHSY and SAAADI. The CDR3 reads CASRSGLGRQETQYF. CDR3 coding DNA: TGCGCCAGCAGATCAGGGTTGGGTAGGCAAGAGACCCAGTACTTC.

This clone was seen only a few times. This chain uses TRBV5-1 with TRBJ1-2; no firm D call. The length of the CDR3 is 15 residues. Trimming took off 2 bases at V and 1 base at J, with 12 bases between the two ends. Germline V gene sequence: CDR1 SGHRS, CDR2 YFSETQ. CDR3 nucleotide sequence: TGCGCCAGCAGCTTCTCCCCGACTGATAACTATGGCTACACCTTC. It specifies CASSFSPTDNYGYTF.

CDR3 in amino acids: CASSEARRAGQLAKNIQYF. The CDR3 DNA sequence: TGTGCCAGCAGTGAAGCGCGGCGGGCGGGGCAACTAGCCAAAAACATTCAGTACTTC. The chain couples TRBV2 to TRBJ2-4, with D possibly TRBD2 on 6 matching bases. Trimming left V 0 bases short and J 0 bases short, with 18 bases between. The CDR3 contains 19 residues. Germline CDR1 SNHLY, CDR2 FYNNEI. The full variable domain, its missing parts supplied by reference TRBV2 and TRBJ2-4, is EPEVTQTPSHQVTQMGQEVILRCVPISNHLYFYWYRQILGQKVEFLVSFYNNEISEKSEIFDDQFSVERPDGSNFTLKIRSTKLEDSAMYFCASSEARRAGQLAKNIQYFGAGTRLSVL.

The chain employs TRBV19 and TRBJ1-2; no reliable D call. V was pared by 1 base and J by 7 bases, with 13 bases between. CDR1 is LNHDA, CDR2 SQIVND, per germline (reference sequence). The CDR3 length is 14 residues. The CDR3 loop reads CASSIVRQAPGYTF. The CDR3 DNA follows: TGTGCCAGTAGTATAGTCCGACAAGCTCCTGGCTACACCTTC. The entire variable domain, with the rest obtained from reference TRBV19 and TRBJ1-2, is as follows: DGGITQSPKYLFRKEGQNVTLSCEQNLNHDAMYWYRQDPGQGLRLIYYSQIVNDFQKGDIAEGYSVSREKKESFPLTVTSAQKNPTAFYLCASSIVRQAPGYTFGSGTRLTVV.

The rearrangement uses TRBV7-8 and TRBJ1-2; D is undetermined. The CDR3 spans 15 residues. V lost 5 bases and J lost 6, with 19 bases in between. Germline lookup yields CDR1 SGHVS and CDR2 FQNEAQ. The CDR3 nucleotides are TGTGCCAGCAGCCTCCGAGGGTTGGAGTATGATGGCTACACCTTC. Amino acid sequence: CASSLRGLEYDGYTF.

This sequence joins TRBV4-1 and TRBJ2-3, with 7 nucleotides matching TRBD2. Germline V lookup: CDR1 MGHRA, CDR2 YSYEKL. The CDR3 sequence is 17 residues long. V lost 4 bases and J lost 2; bases outside the gene matches: 12. This CDR3 reads CASSLLLGGGLTDTQYF. CDR3 bases: TGCGCCAGCAGCCTCCTCTTGGGCGGGGGACTCACAGATACGCAGTATTTT.

This chain uses TRBV15 with TRBJ2-4; D is perhaps TRBD2 (5 bases). The CDR3 contains 13 residues. Germline V gives CDR1 LNHNV, CDR2 YYDKDF (reference sequence). V dropped 3 bases and J dropped 6 bases, with 9 bases sitting between them. The CDR3 reads CATSSGLPNIQYF. The CDR3 bases are TGTGCCACCAGCAGTGGACTGCCAAACATTCAGTACTTC.

The rearrangement uses TRBV19 and TRBJ2-3; 12 positions match TRBD2. Germline V CDR1 and CDR2: LNHDA, SQIVND (reference sequence). The ends lost 6 bases at V and 6 bases at J; junction bases unmatched: 4. This CDR3 has 14 amino acids. CDR3 coding DNA: TGTGCCAGTAGACTAGCGGGGGGTGCGGATACGCAGTATTTT. Translated, it gives CASRLAGGADTQYF.

The chain joins TRBV27 to TRBJ1-2, with D perhaps matching TRBD1 (6 bases). The CDR3 sequence is 14 residues long. Between the trimmed V and J ends, which lost 6 bases and 2 bases, there was a span of 13 bases. The germline gives CDR1 MNHEY, CDR2 SMNVEV (reference sequence). CDR3 bases: TGTGCCAGCAGGCTGAACAGGGAAAACTATGGCTACACCTTC. Protein sequence: CASRLNRENYGYTF.

The J gene is TRBJ2-7, the V gene TRBV27, with D unresolved. The germline V gene has CDR1 MNHEY and CDR2 SMNVEV (reference sequence). The CDR3 covers 13 residues. The V and J ends lost 2 bases and 6 bases respectively, with 11 bases between them. In nucleotides, the CDR3 is TGTGCCAGCAGTTTAGGCTCCTTCCGCGAGCAGTACTTC. Its protein is CASSLGSFREQYF.

The rearrangement links TRBV7-9 to TRBJ2-7, with TRBD1 identical over 9 bases. Looked up from germline, CDR1 is SEHNR and CDR2 is FQNEAQ (reference sequence). V shed 5 bases, J shed 2 bases, and the junction held 10 bases outside the gene matches. The CDR3 is made up of 16 amino acids. CDR3 coding DNA: TGTGCCAGCAGCCTCCCCCCACAGGGGGCTGCCTACGAGCAGTACTTC. It codes for CASSLPPQGAAYEQYF.

The chain carries TRBV10-1 and TRBJ2-4, with unresolved D. Per germline, CDR1 WNHNN and CDR2 SYGVQD (reference sequence). Trimming removed 0 bases from V and 1 base from J, with 7 bases in between. This CDR3 has 15 amino acids. CDR3 sequence (DNA): TGCGCCAGCAGTGAGTCGGGCACCGCCAAAAACATTCAGTACTTC. Protein: CASSESGTAKNIQYF.

The CDR3 is CASGLVSVNTEAFF. The CDR3 nucleotides read TGTGCTAGTGGTTTGGTATCAGTGAACACTGAAGCTTTCTTT. This chain uses TRBV12-5 with TRBJ1-1; D is unclear. The germline CDR1 and CDR2 sequences are LGHNT and FRNRAP. CDR3 length: 14 residues. The V end lost 0 bases, the J end lost 0 bases, and 5 bases lay between the germline ends. Together with reference TRBV12-5 and TRBJ1-1, the CDR3 gives the full variable domain: DARVTQTPRHKVTEMGQEVTMRCQPILGHNTVFWYRQTMMQGLELLAYFRNRAPLDDSGMPKDRFSAEMPDATLATLKIQPSEPRDSAVYFCASGLVSVNTEAFFGQGTRLTVV.

This chain connects TRBV19 to TRBJ1-1, with TRBD1 matching 8 bases. The CDR3 is made up of 13 amino acids. Trimming took 6 bases from V and 8 from J; bases not matched to a gene: 8. The germline gives CDR1 LNHDA, CDR2 SQIVND (reference sequence). The CDR3 sequence is CASRPDRAGEAFF. CDR3 coding DNA: TGTGCCAGTAGACCGGACAGGGCGGGAGAAGCTTTCTTT.

This chain links TRBV11-2 with TRBJ1-3; D is undetermined. The length of the CDR3 is 16 residues. Trimming stripped 1 base from V and 4 bases from J, with 14 bases between. Germline V gene data show CDR1 as SGHAT and CDR2 as FQNNGV. Here the CDR3 reads CASSLVHLPPGNTIYF. CDR3 coding DNA: TGTGCCAGCAGCTTAGTGCACTTACCCCCCGGAAACACCATATATTTT.

The CDR3 DNA reads TGTGCCAGCAGTTACTCCGGACAGGGACCTTACGAGCAGTACTTC. This translates into CASSYSGQGPYEQYF. The chain couples TRBV6-6 to TRBJ2-7; 8 nucleotides line up with TRBD1. Germline-derived CDR1 and CDR2 are MNHNY and SVGAGI (reference sequence). CDR3 length: 15 residues. With 0 bases clipped from V and 4 bases from J, the junction kept 5 bases outside the gene matches.

The V gene is TRBV7-6, the J gene TRBJ2-5; TRBD1 matches 10 bases. This CDR3 spans 16 amino acids. Looked up from germline, CDR1 is SGHVS and CDR2 is FNYEAQ. Losses at the gene ends were 5 bases for V and 5 bases for J; bases not matched to a gene: 11. Here the CDR3 reads CASSPFETGGWETQYF. CDR3 in DNA: TGTGCCAGCAGCCCTTTTGAGACAGGGGGCTGGGAGACCCAGTACTTC.

The rearrangement links TRBV3-1 (or the pseudogene TRBV3-2) to TRBJ2-3; possibly TRBD2 for D (5 bases). There are 12 residues in the CDR3. Germline-derived CDR1 and CDR2 are LGHDT and YNNKEL (reference sequence). The CDR3 here is CPGNQGTDTQYF. DNA of the CDR3: TGTCCGGGGAACCAAGGCACAGATACGCAGTATTTT.

The chain joins TRBV15 to TRBJ1-1; D possibly corresponds to TRBD1 (6 bases). The germline CDR1 and CDR2 sequences are LNHNV and YYDKDF (reference sequence). The CDR3 length is 13 residues. V was clipped by 3 bases and J by 5 bases, with 10 bases between them. The CDR3 spells CATSRGRGTEAFF. The CDR3 DNA reads as TGTGCCACCAGCAGGGGCAGGGGTACTGAAGCTTTCTTT. Combining the CDR3 with reference TRBV15 and TRBJ1-1 gives the whole variable domain DAMVIQNPRYQVTQFGKPVTLSCSQTLNHNVMYWYQQKSSQAPKLLFHYYDKDFNNEADTPDNFQSRRPNTSFCFLDIRSPGLGDTAMYLCATSRGRGTEAFFGQGTRLTVV.

This rearrangement joins TRBV3-1 (or the pseudogene TRBV3-2) to TRBJ1-4, with D perhaps matching TRBD1 (5 bases). V lost 1 base to trimming and J lost 5 bases, with 8 bases between them. Germline V gene data show CDR1 as LGHDT and CDR2 as YNNKEL (reference sequence). The length of the CDR3 is 14 residues. CDR3 region: CASSQVGGNEKLFF. CDR3 nucleotides: TGTGCCAGCAGCCAAGTGGGGGGGAATGAAAAACTGTTTTTT.

This chain connects TRBV4-1 to TRBJ1-1, with D possibly being TRBD1 (6 bases). Trimming took 4 bases from V and 1 from J, leaving 10 bases between them. The CDR3 totals 14 residues. Germline V lookup: CDR1 MGHRA, CDR2 YSYEKL. For the CDR3, the DNA is TGCGCCAGCAGCCGCCCGACAGGGAACACTGAAGCTTTCTTT. It specifies CASSRPTGNTEAFF.

This chain uses TRBV3-1 (or the pseudogene TRBV3-2) with TRBJ2-5; D might be TRBD2 (5 bases). V was pared by 10 bases and J by 2 bases, with 17 bases between. CDR3 size: 14 residues. Germline V gives CDR1 LGHDT, CDR2 YNNKEL (reference sequence). The CDR3, as DNA: TGTGCCACCCTCCCCTCGGGGAGACAAGAGACCCAGTACTTC. This translates into CATLPSGRQETQYF.